One T cell receptor (beta chain) is described in this entry. Germline assignment: CDR1 MDHEN and CDR2 SYDVKM. V shed 7 bases, J shed 3 bases, and the junction held 5 bases outside the gene matches. This CDR3 is 14 amino acids long. With random hexamers, roughly 0.45 to 1 ug RNA was reverse transcribed. Amplification of TCR beta CDR3 spanned 54 Vbeta and 13 Jbeta via immunoSEQ multiplex PCR. From the immunoSEQ multiplex PCR reads, TCRdb called clonotypes with MiXCR, one entry per CDR3 protein. This sample carries roughly 190,000 distinct CDR3 sequences, 91% of them seen once, and the ten largest clones take around 0.085%. The sample originates from a study of CD8 T cells in Susac syndrome. Study context: Among the sequenced Susac syndrome patients, five or six had active disease while roughly 8 were in remission. When their blood was taken, patients with Susac syndrome were therapy-naive, taking corticosteroids, or taking intravenous immunoglobulin alone.

Sample: CD4+ T cells from PBMCs. The source is a human donor with Susac syndrome. This chain joins TRBV28 and TRBJ2-7; TRBD1 aligns across 11 bases. The CDR3 here is CASTGTGGNYEQYF. The CDR3 bases are TGTGCCAGCACTGGGACAGGGGGAAACTACGAGCAGTACTTC.